The clone carrying this T cell receptor beta chain has only a few counts. The data derive from a study of blood T cell repertoires in COVID-19. In the authors' methods: Amplification from reference gene primers served as the basis for estimated nucleated cell counts. Only in-frame clones appear in the TCRdb table, and some are missing; sequencing was by immunoSEQ multiplex PCR. The DNA gave D and trimming, while V, J and clone size come from that table. The table records over 250,000 clones, 70% to 90% of them present only once. Deletions cut 6 bases from V and 0 bases from J, with 18 bases between. Per germline, CDR1 WNHNN and CDR2 SYGVQD (reference sequence). This CDR3 has 16 residues.

The rearrangement links TRBV10-1 to TRBJ2-7; a weak D match, TRBD1 (5 bases). This TCR came from a man in his forties or fifties with active or convalescent COVID-19. Sequencing was performed on peripheral blood. The CDR3, as DNA: TGCGCCAGCAGACAACCCCAGGGCCTCCACTCCTACGAGCAGTACTTC. Its translation is CASRQPQGLHSYEQYF.